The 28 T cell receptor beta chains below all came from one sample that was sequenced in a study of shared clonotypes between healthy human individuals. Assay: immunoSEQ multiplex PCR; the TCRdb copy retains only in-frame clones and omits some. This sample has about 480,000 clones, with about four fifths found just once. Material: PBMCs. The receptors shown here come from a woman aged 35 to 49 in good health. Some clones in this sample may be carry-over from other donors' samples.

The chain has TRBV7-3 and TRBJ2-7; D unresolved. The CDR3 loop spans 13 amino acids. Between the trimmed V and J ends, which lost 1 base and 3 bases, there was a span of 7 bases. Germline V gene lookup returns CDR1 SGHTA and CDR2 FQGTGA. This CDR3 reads CASSLNVGYEQYF. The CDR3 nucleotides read TGTGCCAGCAGCTTAAATGTCGGCTACGAGCAGTACTTC.

In nucleotides, the CDR3 is TGTGCCAGCAGGATCAATACCGGGACAGGGAGCACAGATACGCAGTATTTT. Translated: CASRINTGTGSTDTQYF. The rearrangement joins TRBV28 to TRBJ2-3; 9 bases line up with TRBD1. The trim removed 6 bases at V and 0 bases at J, leaving 10 bases unmatched. This CDR3 is 17 amino acids long. CDR1 is MDHEN, CDR2 SYDVKM, per germline.

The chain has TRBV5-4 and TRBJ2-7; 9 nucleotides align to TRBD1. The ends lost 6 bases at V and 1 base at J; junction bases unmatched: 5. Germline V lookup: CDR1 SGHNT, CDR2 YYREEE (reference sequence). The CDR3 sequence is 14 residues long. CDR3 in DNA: TGTGCCAGCAACCGACAGGGGGAATCCTACGAGCAGTACTTC. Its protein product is CASNRQGESYEQYF.

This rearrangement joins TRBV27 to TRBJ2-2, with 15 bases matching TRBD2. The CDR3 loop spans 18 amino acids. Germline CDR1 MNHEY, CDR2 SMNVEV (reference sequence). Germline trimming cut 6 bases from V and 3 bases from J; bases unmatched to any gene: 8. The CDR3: CASSAGLAGGPHTGELFF. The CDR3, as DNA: TGTGCCAGCAGCGCCGGACTAGCGGGAGGGCCGCACACCGGGGAGCTGTTTTTT.

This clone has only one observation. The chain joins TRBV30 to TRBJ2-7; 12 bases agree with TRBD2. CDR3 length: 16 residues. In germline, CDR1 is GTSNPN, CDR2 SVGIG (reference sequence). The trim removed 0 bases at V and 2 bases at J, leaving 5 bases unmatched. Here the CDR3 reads CAWSVRRTSGTYEQYF. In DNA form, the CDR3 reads TGTGCCTGGAGTGTACGTAGGACTAGCGGGACCTACGAGCAGTACTTC.

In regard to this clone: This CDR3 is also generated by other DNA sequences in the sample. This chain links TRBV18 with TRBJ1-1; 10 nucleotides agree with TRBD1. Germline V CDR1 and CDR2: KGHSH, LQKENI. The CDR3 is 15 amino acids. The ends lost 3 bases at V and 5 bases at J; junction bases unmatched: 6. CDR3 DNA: TGTGCCAGCTCACCGAGACAGGGGGCTGGGACTGAAGCTTTCTTT. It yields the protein CASSPRQGAGTEAFF.

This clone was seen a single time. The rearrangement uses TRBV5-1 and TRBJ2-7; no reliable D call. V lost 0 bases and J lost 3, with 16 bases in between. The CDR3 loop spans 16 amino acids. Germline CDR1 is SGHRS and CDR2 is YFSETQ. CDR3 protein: CASSLGTSAVDYEQYF. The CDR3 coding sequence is TGCGCCAGCAGCTTGGGGACGAGCGCGGTCGACTACGAGCAGTACTTC.

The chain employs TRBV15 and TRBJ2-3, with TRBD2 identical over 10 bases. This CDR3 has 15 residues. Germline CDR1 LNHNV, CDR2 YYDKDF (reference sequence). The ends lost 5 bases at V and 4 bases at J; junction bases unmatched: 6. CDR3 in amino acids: CATSEAGGPADTQYF. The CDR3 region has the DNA TGTGCCACCAGCGAAGCGGGAGGGCCCGCAGATACGCAGTATTTT.

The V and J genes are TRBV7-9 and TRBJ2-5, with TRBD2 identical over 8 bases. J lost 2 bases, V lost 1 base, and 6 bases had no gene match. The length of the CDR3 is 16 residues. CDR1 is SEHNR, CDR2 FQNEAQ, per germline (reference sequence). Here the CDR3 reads CASSLVLGTRQETQYF. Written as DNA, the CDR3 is TGTGCCAGCAGCTTAGTATTAGGGACTAGACAAGAGACCCAGTACTTC.

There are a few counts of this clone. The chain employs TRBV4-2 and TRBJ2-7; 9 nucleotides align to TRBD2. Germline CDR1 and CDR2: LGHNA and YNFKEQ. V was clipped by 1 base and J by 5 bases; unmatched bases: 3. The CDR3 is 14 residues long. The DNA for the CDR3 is TGTGCCAGCAGCCAAGGACTAGCGGAGAACGAGCAGTACTTC. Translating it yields CASSQGLAENEQYF.

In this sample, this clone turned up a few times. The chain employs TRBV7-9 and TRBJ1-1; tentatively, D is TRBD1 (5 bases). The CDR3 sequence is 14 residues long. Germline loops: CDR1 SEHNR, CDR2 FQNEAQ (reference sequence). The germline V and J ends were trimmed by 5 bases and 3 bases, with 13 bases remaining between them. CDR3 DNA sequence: TGTGCCAGCAGCCCCGGGACCTGGGACACTGAAGCTTTCTTT. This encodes CASSPGTWDTEAFF.

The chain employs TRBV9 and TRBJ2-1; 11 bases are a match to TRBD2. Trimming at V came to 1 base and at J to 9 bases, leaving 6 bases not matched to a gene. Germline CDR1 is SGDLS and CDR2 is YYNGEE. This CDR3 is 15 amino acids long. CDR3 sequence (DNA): TGTGCCAGCAGCGTAACTAGCGGGAGTACGATTGAGCAGTTCTTC. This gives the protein CASSVTSGSTIEQFF. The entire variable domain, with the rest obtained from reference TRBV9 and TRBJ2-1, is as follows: DSGVTQTPKHLITATGQRVTLRCSPRSGDLSVYWYQQSLDQGLQFLIQYYNGEERAKGNILERFSAQQFPDLHSELNLSSLELGDSALYFCASSVTSGSTIEQFFGPGTRLTVL.

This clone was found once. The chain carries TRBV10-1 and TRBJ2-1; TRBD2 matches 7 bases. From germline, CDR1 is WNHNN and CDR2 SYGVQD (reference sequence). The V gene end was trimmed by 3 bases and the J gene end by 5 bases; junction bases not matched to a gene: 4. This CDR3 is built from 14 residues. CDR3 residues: CASSEPGRHNEQFF. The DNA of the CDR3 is TGCGCCAGCAGTGAACCCGGGAGGCACAATGAGCAGTTCTTC.

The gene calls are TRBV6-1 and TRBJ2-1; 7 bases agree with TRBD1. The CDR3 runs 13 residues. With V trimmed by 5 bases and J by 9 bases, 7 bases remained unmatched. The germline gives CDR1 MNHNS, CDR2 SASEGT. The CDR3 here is CASSRQGRSEQFF. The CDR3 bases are TGTGCCAGCAGTAGACAGGGTCGCTCTGAGCAGTTCTTC.

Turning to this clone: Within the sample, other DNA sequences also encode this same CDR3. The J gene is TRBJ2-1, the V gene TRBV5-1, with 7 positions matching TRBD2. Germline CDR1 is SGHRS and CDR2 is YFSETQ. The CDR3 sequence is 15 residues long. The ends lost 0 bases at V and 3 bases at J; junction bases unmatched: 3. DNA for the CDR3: TGCGCCAGCAGCTTGGGACTAGCCGACTACAATGAGCAGTTCTTC. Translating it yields CASSLGLADYNEQFF.

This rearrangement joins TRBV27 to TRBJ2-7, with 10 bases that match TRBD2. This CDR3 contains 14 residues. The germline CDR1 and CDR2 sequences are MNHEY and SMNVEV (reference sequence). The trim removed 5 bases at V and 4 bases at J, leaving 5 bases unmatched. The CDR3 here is CASSSGRAWYEQYF. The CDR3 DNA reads TGTGCCAGCAGTAGCGGGAGGGCCTGGTACGAGCAGTACTTC.

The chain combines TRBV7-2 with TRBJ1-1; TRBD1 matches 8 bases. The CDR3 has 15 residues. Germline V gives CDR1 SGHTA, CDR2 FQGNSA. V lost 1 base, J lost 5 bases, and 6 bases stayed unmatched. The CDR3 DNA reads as TGTGCCAGCAGCTTAGAAGGCAGGGGGCTTACTGAAGCTTTCTTT. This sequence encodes CASSLEGRGLTEAFF.

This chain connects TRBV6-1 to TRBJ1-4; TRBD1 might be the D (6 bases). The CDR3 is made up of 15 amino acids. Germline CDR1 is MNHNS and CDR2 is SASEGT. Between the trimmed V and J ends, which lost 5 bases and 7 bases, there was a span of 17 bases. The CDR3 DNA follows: TGTGCCAGCAGTATAGGCAGGGGTTCGGGTGAAAAACTGTTTTTT. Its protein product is CASSIGRGSGEKLFF.

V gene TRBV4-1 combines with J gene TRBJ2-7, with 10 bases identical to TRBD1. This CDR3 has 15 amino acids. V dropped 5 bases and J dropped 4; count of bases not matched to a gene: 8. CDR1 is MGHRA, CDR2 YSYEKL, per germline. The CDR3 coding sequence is TGCGCCAGCAGCATACCGGGACAGGGGTCTTACGAGCAGTACTTC. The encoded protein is CASSIPGQGSYEQYF.

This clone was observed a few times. CDR3 sequence (DNA): TGTGCCAGTAGTATTGGGTGGACAGGGAAAACGAACACTGAAGCTTTCTTT. This sequence encodes CASSIGWTGKTNTEAFF. The chain is built from TRBV19 and TRBJ1-1, with 8 bases matching TRBD1. Germline CDR1 and CDR2: LNHDA and SQIVND (reference sequence). The CDR3 contains 17 residues. Trimming at V came to 3 bases and at J to 1 base, leaving 10 bases not matched to a gene.

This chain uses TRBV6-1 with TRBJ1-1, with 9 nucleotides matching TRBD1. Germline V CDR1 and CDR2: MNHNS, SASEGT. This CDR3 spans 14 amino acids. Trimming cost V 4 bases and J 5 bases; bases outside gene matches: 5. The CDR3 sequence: CASSATGGRTEAFF. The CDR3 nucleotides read TGTGCCAGCAGTGCCACAGGGGGCAGAACTGAAGCTTTCTTT.

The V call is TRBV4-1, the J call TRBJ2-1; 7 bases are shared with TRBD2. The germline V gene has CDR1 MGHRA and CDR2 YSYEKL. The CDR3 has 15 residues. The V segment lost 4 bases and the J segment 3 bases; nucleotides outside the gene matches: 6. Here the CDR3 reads CASSRGAGDYNEQFF. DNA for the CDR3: TGCGCCAGCAGCCGTGGGGCGGGAGACTACAATGAGCAGTTCTTC.

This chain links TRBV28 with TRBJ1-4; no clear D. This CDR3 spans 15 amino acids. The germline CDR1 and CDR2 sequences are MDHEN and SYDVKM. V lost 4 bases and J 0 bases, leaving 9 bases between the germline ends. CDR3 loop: CASSSIISTNEKLFF. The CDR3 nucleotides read TGTGCCAGCAGTTCGATAATTTCAACTAATGAAAAACTGTTTTTT.

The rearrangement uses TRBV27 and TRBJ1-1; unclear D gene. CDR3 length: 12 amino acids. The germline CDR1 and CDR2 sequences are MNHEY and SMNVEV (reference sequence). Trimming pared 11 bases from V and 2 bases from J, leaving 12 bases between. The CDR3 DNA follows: TGTGCCCACTGGCGGATTAACACTGAAGCTTTCTTT. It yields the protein CAHWRINTEAFF.

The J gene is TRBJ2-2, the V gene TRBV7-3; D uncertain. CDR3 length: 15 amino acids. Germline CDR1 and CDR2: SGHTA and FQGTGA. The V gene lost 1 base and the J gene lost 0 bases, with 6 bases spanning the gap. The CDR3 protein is CASSLNPANTGELFF. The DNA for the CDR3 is TGTGCCAGCAGCTTAAACCCCGCGAACACCGGGGAGCTGTTTTTT.

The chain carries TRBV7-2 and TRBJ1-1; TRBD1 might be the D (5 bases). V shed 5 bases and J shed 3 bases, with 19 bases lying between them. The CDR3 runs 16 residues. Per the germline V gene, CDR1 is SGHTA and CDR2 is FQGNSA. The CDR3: CASSRFPRDGDTEAFF. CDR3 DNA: TGTGCCAGCAGCCGATTCCCCAGGGACGGGGACACTGAAGCTTTCTTT.

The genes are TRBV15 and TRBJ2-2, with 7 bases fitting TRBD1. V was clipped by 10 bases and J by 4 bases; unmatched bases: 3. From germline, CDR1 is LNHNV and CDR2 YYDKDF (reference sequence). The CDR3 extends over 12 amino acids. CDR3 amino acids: CAIRGSTGELFF. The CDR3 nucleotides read TGTGCCATCAGGGGGAGCACCGGGGAGCTGTTTTTT.

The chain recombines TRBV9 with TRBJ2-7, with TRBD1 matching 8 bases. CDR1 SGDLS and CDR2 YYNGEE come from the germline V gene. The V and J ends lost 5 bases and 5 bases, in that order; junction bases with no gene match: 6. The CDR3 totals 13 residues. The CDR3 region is CASSQTGANEQYF. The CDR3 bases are TGTGCCAGCAGTCAGACAGGGGCTAACGAGCAGTACTTC.